This is a list of T cell receptor beta chains from one sample in a study of blood T cell repertoires in COVID-19. Sequencing was performed with immunoSEQ multiplex PCR; in TCRdb, only in-frame clones are kept and a portion is missing. The data contain some 200,000 clones, approximately 87% of them singletons. The sample comprised PBMCs or T cells enriched from blood (not recorded which). The receptors come from a woman aged 50 to 60 in a cohort exposed to, infected with or recovered from COVID-19 (not recorded which). Both conserved end residues are trimmed from each CDR3. Fields, in order: V gene, J gene, clone size, CDR3 protein. Some rows have no size entry. The others give once, few or many, or a class for an expanded clone.

TRBV7-9,TRBJ1-1,-,ASSQWGQGQNTEAF
TRBV19,TRBJ1-6,-,ASSTGQGRASPLH
TRBV24-1,TRBJ1-2,-,ATSVGGDYGYT
TRBV30,TRBJ1-1,-,AWSQDRGGTEAF
TRBV14,TRBJ2-1,-,ASSRRDYPPF
TRBV28,TRBJ1-1,-,ASRTGMNTEAF
TRBV29-1,TRBJ1-2,-,SVRGSYGYT
TRBV3-1/TRBV3-2,TRBJ2-7,-,ASSPFSTSGGAKGYEQY
TRBV29-1,TRBJ1-2,-,SVPPDSLFHGYT
TRBV24-1,TRBJ2-1,-,ATSARDRPYNEQF
TRBV19,TRBJ2-5,few,ASSMHVQGAFETQY
TRBV5-1,TRBJ2-1,-,ASSLETSGEQF
TRBV5-1,TRBJ1-1,-,ASSLAPGNTEAF
TRBV5-1,TRBJ2-3,-,ASSLELPPGDTQY
TRBV11-2,TRBJ2-7,-,ASSLRRGTYEQY
TRBV3-1/TRBV3-2,TRBJ2-7,-,ASSQGGTSSYEQY
TRBV28,TRBJ2-3,-,ASRQPAGATEY
TRBV18,TRBJ2-5,-,ASSPEGSGTQY
TRBV29-1,TRBJ2-7,once,SALRPPYEQY
TRBV6-1,TRBJ2-7,-,ASSVLSGTGSLGGYYEQY
TRBV24-1,TRBJ2-3,-,ATSDHRLAGDRTDTQY
TRBV30,TRBJ1-1,-,AWSVLSGQGVNTEAF
TRBV19,TRBJ2-7,once,ASSIGFRQTYEQY
TRBV19,TRBJ1-5,-,ASSIGVTGLSQPQH